The source of this TCR beta chain is a study of graft-versus-host responses after intestinal transplantation. Study context: In this cohort, recipients had multivisceral, liver-intestinal, or isolated intestinal transplants. General study points: Recipient marrow contained GvH clones, some of which appeared first in ileum or blood. Patients who carried graft-donor T cell macrochimerism also had high graft-versus-host to host-versus-graft clonal ratios in their allografts.

CDR3 length: 15 residues. The V and J ends lost 6 bases and 2 bases respectively, with 14 bases between them. Germline V gene lookup returns CDR1 MNHNY and CDR2 SVGAGI (reference sequence). Points on this clone: The target antigen is unknown.

Assay: immunoSEQ multiplex PCR; the TCRdb copy retains only in-frame clones and omits some. The sample includes around 120,000 clones, approximately 92% of them seen just once. V and J are TRBV6-6 and TRBJ1-3; D is ambiguous. The sequencing here drew on unstimulated CD4+ T cells sorted from spleen or lymph node cells, taken before intestinal transplant. This sequence was found in a human donor who received an intestinal transplant. In DNA form, the CDR3 reads TGTGCCAGCAGCATAACATTGGGAGCTGGAAACACCATATATTTT. Translation gives CASSITLGAGNTIYF.